These T cell receptor beta chains were read from a single sample in a study of shared clonotypes between healthy human individuals. Using immunoSEQ multiplex PCR, the repertoire was profiled, and TCRdb retains in-frame clones only, with some absent. The data show over a million clones, about 84% seen once. The sequencing input was memory CD4+ T cells from PBMCs. Receptors originate from a man aged 18-30 years in good health. Some clones in this sample may be carry-over from other donors' samples. Both conserved end residues are part of each CDR3. A D gene is named only where the DNA matches it firmly. The listing skips clone size in some rows; elsewhere it reads once, few, many or a size class.

clone_size: NA
d_call: NA
j_call: TRBJ1-3
v_call: TRBV9
cdr3_aa: CASSVLGGSGNTIYF
cdr3_nt: TGTGCCAGCAGCGTACTAGGGGGCTCTGGAAACACCATATATTTT

clone_size: few
d_call: NA
j_call: TRBJ2-3
v_call: TRBV6-6
cdr3_aa: CASSLKGSADTQYF
cdr3_nt: TGTGCCAGCAGTTTAAAAGGGAGCGCAGATACGCAGTATTTT

clone_size: once
d_call: NA
j_call: TRBJ1-5
v_call: TRBV19
cdr3_aa: CASSPTGTGYSNQPQHF
cdr3_nt: TGTGCCAGTAGTCCAACAGGAACGGGGTATAGCAATCAGCCCCAGCATTTT

clone_size: NA
d_call: NA
j_call: TRBJ2-5
v_call: TRBV18
cdr3_aa: CASSHNNNAETQYF
cdr3_nt: TGTGCCAGCTCACATAACAATAATGCAGAGACCCAGTACTTC

clone_size: NA
d_call: NA
j_call: TRBJ1-1
v_call: TRBV23-1
cdr3_aa: CASRRPRTANTEAFF
cdr3_nt: TGCGCCAGCAGACGCCCCCGGACAGCAAACACTGAAGCTTTCTTT

clone_size: NA
d_call: NA
j_call: TRBJ2-5
v_call: TRBV7-6
cdr3_aa: CASSLVGPTVQETQYF
cdr3_nt: TGTGCCAGCAGCTTAGTGGGTCCGACAGTTCAAGAGACCCAGTACTTC

clone_size: NA
d_call: NA
j_call: TRBJ2-7
v_call: TRBV7-3
cdr3_aa: CASSLLGAISEQYF
cdr3_nt: TGTGCCAGCAGCTTACTAGGGGCCATCAGCGAGCAGTACTTC

clone_size: NA
d_call: NA
j_call: TRBJ1-1
v_call: TRBV30
cdr3_aa: CAWRPMGWGTEAFF
cdr3_nt: TGTGCCTGGAGACCCATGGGGTGGGGCACTGAAGCTTTCTTT

clone_size: NA
d_call: NA
j_call: TRBJ1-5
v_call: TRBV7-2
cdr3_aa: CASSPAGHQPQHF
cdr3_nt: TGTGCCAGCAGCCCCGCCGGCCACCAGCCCCAGCATTTT

clone_size: NA
d_call: NA
j_call: TRBJ2-7
v_call: TRBV7-2
cdr3_aa: CASSLLRAVVYEQYF
cdr3_nt: TGTGCCAGCAGCTTACTGCGAGCGGTAGTCTACGAGCAGTACTTC

clone_size: NA
d_call: NA
j_call: TRBJ2-7
v_call: TRBV7-2
cdr3_aa: CASSPDRLTYEQYF
cdr3_nt: TGTGCCAGCAGCCCAGACAGGCTGACCTACGAGCAGTACTTC

clone_size: few
d_call: NA
j_call: TRBJ2-7
v_call: TRBV5-1
cdr3_aa: CASSLGGTVSNEQYF
cdr3_nt: TGCGCCAGCAGCCTTGGGGGAACAGTTAGCAACGAGCAGTACTTC

clone_size: few
d_call: NA
j_call: TRBJ1-5
v_call: TRBV6-1
cdr3_aa: CASSDFQTARNQPQHF
cdr3_nt: TGTGCCAGCAGTGATTTTCAGACAGCACGCAATCAGCCCCAGCATTTT

clone_size: NA
d_call: TRBD1
j_call: TRBJ2-1
v_call: TRBV6-1
cdr3_aa: CASTLGTGVFNEQFF
cdr3_nt: TGTGCCAGCACCCTAGGGACAGGGGTTTTCAATGAGCAGTTCTTC

clone_size: NA
d_call: TRBD1
j_call: TRBJ2-7
v_call: TRBV30
cdr3_aa: CAWSVGGASPYEQYF
cdr3_nt: TGTGCCTGGAGTGTAGGGGGCGCATCCCCCTACGAGCAGTACTTC

clone_size: NA
d_call: NA
j_call: TRBJ1-5
v_call: TRBV18
cdr3_aa: CASSPSFSNQPQHF
cdr3_nt: TGTGCCAGCTCACCGAGTTTTAGCAATCAGCCCCAGCATTTT

clone_size: once
d_call: NA
j_call: TRBJ2-7
v_call: TRBV4-2
cdr3_aa: CASSQAPDSSYEQYF
cdr3_nt: TGTGCCAGCAGCCAAGCCCCGGACAGCTCCTACGAGCAGTACTTC

clone_size: NA
d_call: NA
j_call: TRBJ2-3
v_call: TRBV6-1
cdr3_aa: CASSGSSTDTQYF
cdr3_nt: TGTGCCAGCAGCGGGTCTAGCACAGATACGCAGTATTTT

clone_size: once
d_call: TRBD2
j_call: TRBJ2-1
v_call: TRBV10-1
cdr3_aa: CASSRGGTSFEQFF
cdr3_nt: TGCGCCAGCAGTCGCGGGGGGACTAGCTTTGAGCAGTTCTTC

clone_size: NA
d_call: NA
j_call: TRBJ1-5
v_call: TRBV6-1
cdr3_aa: CASSREQPQHF
cdr3_nt: TGTGCCAGCAGCAGGGAACAGCCCCAGCATTTT

clone_size: many
d_call: NA
j_call: TRBJ1-1
v_call: TRBV5-1
cdr3_aa: CASSLGEGQGTEAFF
cdr3_nt: TGCGCCAGCAGCTTGGGCGAAGGGCAGGGGACTGAAGCTTTCTTT

clone_size: few
d_call: NA
j_call: TRBJ1-1
v_call: TRBV5-1
cdr3_aa: CASSFGRNAIMNTEAFF
cdr3_nt: TGCGCCAGCAGCTTCGGACGGAACGCTATAATGAACACTGAAGCTTTCTTT

clone_size: NA
d_call: TRBD2
j_call: TRBJ2-2
v_call: TRBV5-4
cdr3_aa: CASSFSGTSRNTGELFF
cdr3_nt: TGTGCCAGCAGCTTTTCCGGGACTAGCCGGAACACCGGGGAGCTGTTTTTT

clone_size: NA
d_call: NA
j_call: TRBJ2-7
v_call: TRBV5-1
cdr3_aa: CASSTSGSPPEQYF
cdr3_nt: TGCGCCAGCAGCACCTCCGGATCGCCTCCCGAGCAGTACTTC

clone_size: NA
d_call: NA
j_call: TRBJ2-2
v_call: TRBV11-3
cdr3_aa: CASSLSGLPANTGELFF
cdr3_nt: TGTGCCAGCAGCTTATCCGGACTCCCGGCGAACACCGGGGAGCTGTTTTTT

clone_size: NA
d_call: TRBD2
j_call: TRBJ2-3
v_call: TRBV19
cdr3_aa: CASSTFAGVWTDTQYF
cdr3_nt: TGTGCCAGTAGTACCTTTGCGGGGGTTTGGACAGATACGCAGTATTTT

clone_size: NA
d_call: NA
j_call: TRBJ2-7
v_call: TRBV7-8
cdr3_aa: CASSLGSGKTYEQYF
cdr3_nt: TGTGCCAGCAGCTTAGGGAGCGGAAAGACCTACGAGCAGTACTTC

clone_size: NA
d_call: TRBD1
j_call: TRBJ2-7
v_call: TRBV28
cdr3_aa: CAAGMGQGASEQYF
cdr3_nt: TGTGCCGCGGGTATGGGACAGGGGGCTAGCGAGCAGTACTTC

clone_size: NA
d_call: NA
j_call: TRBJ2-6
v_call: TRBV2
cdr3_aa: CASSGGRNSGANVLTF
cdr3_nt: TGTGCCAGCAGTGGGGGACGAAACTCTGGGGCCAACGTCCTGACTTTC

clone_size: NA
d_call: NA
j_call: TRBJ2-3
v_call: TRBV9
cdr3_aa: CASSAAGSDTQYF
cdr3_nt: TGTGCCAGCAGCGCGGCAGGGTCAGATACGCAGTATTTT

clone_size: many
d_call: NA
j_call: TRBJ1-2
v_call: TRBV14
cdr3_aa: CASSQEQNYGYTF
cdr3_nt: TGTGCCAGCAGCCAAGAACAGAACTATGGCTACACCTTC

clone_size: NA
d_call: NA
j_call: TRBJ2-1
v_call: TRBV28
cdr3_aa: CASRQQVSSYNEQFF
cdr3_nt: TGTGCCAGCCGACAACAGGTTAGCTCCTACAATGAGCAGTTCTTC